The rows below give T cell receptor beta chains drawn from one sample of a study of blood T cell repertoires in COVID-19. The protocol was immunoSEQ multiplex PCR, while the TCRdb copy is restricted to in-frame clones and leaves out a portion. Among hundreds of thousands of clones listed, approximately 84% were seen once. Sequenced material: PBMCs or T cells enriched from blood (not recorded which). The source is a man aged 35 to 55 who had recovered from COVID-19. Each CDR3 is given with its conserved first and last residue. Fields, in order: V gene, clone size, D gene, J gene, CDR3 protein, CDR3 DNA. A D gene is named only where the DNA matches it firmly. Some rows mark clone size as missing; the rest say once, few, many or name a class of expanded clone.

TRBV5-1	few	TRBD1	TRBJ2-1	CASTLGQVSYNEQFF	TGCGCCAGCACCTTAGGACAGGTGTCCTACAATGAGCAGTTCTTC
TRBV15	-	-	TRBJ2-3	CATSRDADSRVDTQYF	TGTGCCACCAGCAGAGATGCCGACTCCAGAGTAGATACGCAGTATTTT
TRBV7-3	-	-	TRBJ1-2	CASSFSAGNQFGYTF	TGTGCCAGCAGCTTCTCCGCAGGGAACCAATTTGGCTACACCTTC
TRBV5-6	few	-	TRBJ1-1	CASSKGRPSTEAFF	TGTGCCAGCAGCAAAGGCAGGCCTTCCACTGAAGCTTTCTTT
TRBV28	-	-	TRBJ2-5	CASQSRETQYF	TGTGCCAGCCAGTCCAGGGAGACCCAGTACTTC
TRBV6-5	-	-	TRBJ1-5	CASSLRWGTNQPQHF	TGTGCCAGCAGCTTACGGTGGGGCACCAATCAGCCCCAGCATTTT
TRBV6-1	-	-	TRBJ2-5	CASSPVGGLETQYF	TGTGCCAGCTCCCCGGTCGGGGGGCTAGAGACCCAGTACTTC
TRBV7-9	-	TRBD2	TRBJ2-1	CASSTRTSAEQFF	TGTGCCAGCAGCACCCGGACTAGCGCTGAGCAGTTCTTC
TRBV18	-	-	TRBJ1-6	CASSPAYNSPLHF	TGTGCCAGCTCCCCGGCCTATAATTCACCCCTCCACTTT
TRBV19	-	-	TRBJ2-1	CASSPSWTVPGNEQFF	TGTGCCAGTAGTCCCTCCTGGACAGTCCCTGGCAATGAGCAGTTCTTC
TRBV28	-	-	TRBJ1-2	CASSAPAADGYTF	TGTGCCAGCAGTGCCCCCGCCGCGGATGGCTACACCTTC
TRBV6-1	-	-	TRBJ2-1	CASSEVSSSYNEQFF	TGTGCCAGCAGTGAGGTATCTAGCTCCTACAATGAGCAGTTCTTC
TRBV6-6	-	-	TRBJ1-4	CASSHDRANEKLFF	TGTGCCAGCAGTCACGACAGAGCTAATGAAAAACTGTTTTTT
TRBV29-1	-	TRBD2	TRBJ2-3	CSVERPVSGGVRTDTQYF	TGCAGCGTTGAACGACCTGTTAGCGGGGGCGTACGCACAGATACGCAGTATTTT
TRBV5-1	once	TRBD2	TRBJ2-3	CASSLSGSPDTQYF	TGCGCCAGCAGCTTGAGCGGGAGCCCAGATACGCAGTATTTT
TRBV6-5	-	-	TRBJ2-1	CASRGGDGTYNEQFF	TGTGCCAGCAGGGGCGGGGACGGGACCTACAATGAGCAGTTCTTC
TRBV5-6	once	TRBD1	TRBJ2-7	CASSWGQGLGEQYF	TGTGCCAGCAGCTGGGGACAGGGATTGGGCGAGCAGTACTTC
TRBV19	-	TRBD1	TRBJ2-5	CASSLRTGRKETQYF	TGTGCCAGTAGTCTCCGGACAGGGCGGAAAGAGACCCAGTACTTC
TRBV27	-	TRBD2	TRBJ2-7	CASIFPGTRPDEQYF	TGTGCCAGCATCTTCCCCGGGACTAGGCCCGACGAGCAGTACTTC
TRBV7-6	-	-	TRBJ2-5	CASSFLGEGETQYF	TGTGCCAGCAGCTTCCTGGGCGAGGGCGAGACCCAGTACTTC
TRBV2	-	-	TRBJ2-1	CASSDGEEREQFF	TGTGCCAGCAGTGACGGTGAGGAACGTGAGCAGTTCTTC
TRBV4-3	-	-	TRBJ2-7	CASSQDQFAGSYEQYF	TGCGCCAGCAGCCAAGATCAATTCGCAGGCTCCTACGAGCAGTACTTC
TRBV6-1	-	TRBD2	TRBJ2-3	CASSDPLGLAGGTDTQYF	TGTGCCAGCAGTGACCCCCTGGGACTAGCGGGCGGCACAGATACGCAGTATTTT
TRBV6-5	-	TRBD1	TRBJ2-5	CASSYSDRMGTQYF	TGTGCCAGCAGTTACTCGGACAGGATGGGGACCCAGTACTTC
TRBV5-1	-	-	TRBJ2-3	CASNLVAQEGDTQYF	TGCGCCAGCAACTTGGTAGCACAGGAGGGGGATACGCAGTATTTT
TRBV20-1	-	-	TRBJ1-2	CSAPRPGGYTF	TGCAGTGCTCCTAGGCCGGGGGGCTACACCTTC
TRBV3-1/TRBV3-2	once	-	TRBJ2-5	CASKHGGEETQYF	TGTGCCAGCAAGCATGGAGGGGAGGAGACCCAGTACTTC
TRBV11-3	few	TRBD2	TRBJ2-3	CASSSRTSREGADTQYF	TGTGCCAGCAGCTCCCGGACATCCCGGGAGGGCGCAGATACGCAGTATTTT
TRBV5-4	-	TRBD2	TRBJ2-7	CASSPGGAGGWSGRQYF	TGTGCCAGCAGCCCCGGGGGAGCGGGGGGGTGGAGCGGTCGGCAGTACTTC
TRBV5-1	-	TRBD1	TRBJ1-2	CASSLGGTGVNYGYTF	TGCGCCAGCAGCTTGGGGGGGACAGGAGTGAACTATGGCTACACCTTC
TRBV7-3	-	TRBD1	TRBJ2-2	CASSETGDAGELFF	TGTGCCAGCAGCGAAACAGGGGACGCCGGGGAGCTGTTTTTT
TRBV11-3	-	TRBD2	TRBJ2-1	CASSSLTSGEQFF	TGTGCCAGCAGCTCCTTGACTAGCGGTGAGCAGTTCTTC
TRBV12-3/TRBV12-4	once	TRBD1	TRBJ1-2	CASSRDRRGYTF	TGTGCCAGCAGTAGGGACAGGCGCGGCTACACCTTC
TRBV7-8	-	-	TRBJ1-1	CASSTLIATEAFF	TGTGCCAGCAGCACCCTGATAGCCACTGAAGCTTTCTTT
TRBV6-5	-	-	TRBJ2-1	CASLGSLARNEQFF	TGTGCCAGCCTTGGTTCACTAGCAAGGAATGAGCAGTTCTTC
TRBV7-9	-	TRBD1	TRBJ2-7	CASSSGQGTEEQYF	TGTGCCAGCAGCTCAGGACAGGGGACGGAAGAGCAGTACTTC
TRBV7-2	-	TRBD1	TRBJ1-6	CASSFVRQGNSPLHF	TGTGCCAGCAGCTTTGTTAGACAGGGAAATTCACCCCTCCACTTT
TRBV5-1	-	TRBD2	TRBJ2-5	CASSLVTSGVQETQYF	TGCGCCAGCAGCTTGGTCACTAGCGGGGTACAAGAGACCCAGTACTTC
TRBV5-1	-	TRBD2	TRBJ2-3	CASSFVAGGLGDTQYF	TGCGCCAGCAGCTTTGTGGCGGGGGGGCTTGGAGATACGCAGTATTTT
TRBV18	-	-	TRBJ2-7	CASSPGTTREQYF	TGTGCCAGCTCACCCGGAACTACCCGCGAGCAGTACTTC
TRBV5-1	-	TRBD1	TRBJ2-5	CASSRDRGQRETQYF	TGCGCCAGCAGTCGTGACAGGGGGCAGCGAGAGACCCAGTACTTC
TRBV19	few	-	TRBJ2-7	CASSQSLGLYEQYF	TGTGCCAGTAGCCAATCACTTGGGCTGTACGAGCAGTACTTC
TRBV15	-	-	TRBJ1-1	CATSDPGENTEAFF	TGTGCCACCAGCGATCCAGGGGAGAACACTGAAGCTTTCTTT
TRBV6-1	-	-	TRBJ1-6	CASSEAGQRNSPLHF	TGTGCCAGCAGTGAAGCAGGCCAGAGGAATTCACCCCTCCACTTT
TRBV4-2	-	TRBD1	TRBJ2-7	CASSLPGTDSGEPTGTGYEQYF	TGTGCCAGCAGCCTTCCAGGCACTGACTCCGGAGAGCCAACCGGGACAGGTTACGAGCAGTACTTC
TRBV30	-	-	TRBJ2-1	CALEATFNYEQFF	TGTGCATTAGAGGCGACCTTTAATTATGAGCAGTTCTTC
TRBV6-5	-	TRBD2	TRBJ2-5	CAGRLAGGRETQYF	TGTGCCGGCCGACTAGCGGGAGGTAGAGAGACCCAGTACTTC
TRBV6-4	once	-	TRBJ1-6	CASSLGGLNSPLHF	TGTGCCAGCAGCCTAGGGGGTCTTAATTCACCCCTCCACTTT
TRBV28	once	TRBD1	TRBJ2-5	CASRIGTGRETQYF	TGTGCCAGCAGAATCGGGACAGGGAGGGAGACCCAGTACTTC
TRBV4-1	-	TRBD2	TRBJ2-1	CASSLGVAGGYEQFF	TGCGCCAGCAGCCTCGGAGTAGCGGGAGGCTATGAGCAGTTCTTC
TRBV9	-	-	TRBJ2-7	CASSVNGGVSYEQYF	TGTGCCAGCAGCGTAAACGGGGGTGTCTCCTACGAGCAGTACTTC
TRBV28	-	-	TRBJ1-5	CASSYLRGQPQHF	TGTGCCAGCAGCTACCTTAGGGGTCAGCCCCAGCATTTT
TRBV7-9	-	TRBD1	TRBJ1-1	CASSLARDRAKGITEAFF	TGTGCCAGCAGCTTAGCCCGGGACAGGGCAAAAGGGATCACTGAAGCTTTCTTT
TRBV7-2	-	TRBD2	TRBJ2-5	CASSLVSGLAGGQETQYF	TGTGCCAGCAGCTTAGTTTCGGGGCTAGCGGGGGGGCAAGAGACCCAGTACTTC
TRBV2	-	TRBD1	TRBJ2-7	CASSADREVFEQYF	TGTGCCAGCAGCGCCGACAGGGAAGTTTTCGAGCAGTACTTC